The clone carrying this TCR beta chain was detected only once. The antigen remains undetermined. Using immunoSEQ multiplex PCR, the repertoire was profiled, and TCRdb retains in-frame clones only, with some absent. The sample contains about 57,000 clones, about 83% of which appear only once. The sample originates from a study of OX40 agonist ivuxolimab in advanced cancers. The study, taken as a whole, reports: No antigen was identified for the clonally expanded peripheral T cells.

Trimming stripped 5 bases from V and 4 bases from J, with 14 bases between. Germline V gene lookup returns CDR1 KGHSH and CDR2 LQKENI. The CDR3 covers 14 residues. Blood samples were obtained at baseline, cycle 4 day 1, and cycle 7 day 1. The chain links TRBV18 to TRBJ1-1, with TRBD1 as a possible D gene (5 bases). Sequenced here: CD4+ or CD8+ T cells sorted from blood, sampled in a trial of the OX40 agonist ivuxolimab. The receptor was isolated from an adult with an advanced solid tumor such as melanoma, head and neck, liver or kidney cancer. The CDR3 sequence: CASSAGRRATEAFF. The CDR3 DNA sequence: TGTGCCAGCTCAGCGGGACGGAGAGCCACTGAAGCTTTCTTT.